These 7 T cell receptor beta chains originate from one sample sequenced in a study of blood T cell repertoires in COVID-19 (dated by TCRdb to 2019 to 2021). The library relied on the immunoSEQ multiplex PCR assay. The table comes from immuneACCESS by way of TCRdb, which keeps in-frame sequences with V and J called. Part of the clones is missing from these tables; in studies checked, under half for an unresolved V gene and the rest for unknown reasons. The sample table shows around 250,000 clones, and 88% are seen once. In total, the top ten clones hold 10% to 13% of the sample. The sequenced sample was peripheral blood. These receptors were obtained from a woman in her 70s with COVID-19, enrolled during active disease.

The genes are TRBV28 and TRBJ1-5; D gene ambiguous. From germline, CDR1 is MDHEN and CDR2 SYDVKM. Between the trimmed V and J ends, which lost 6 bases and 2 bases, there was a span of 8 bases. This CDR3 has 13 amino acids. The CDR3 bases are TGTGCCAGCAGGAGGCCGGGCAATCAGCCCCAGCATTTT. Translation: CASRRPGNQPQHF. Based on the CDR3 plus reference TRBV28 and TRBJ1-5, the full variable domain is DVKVTQSSRYLVKRTGEKVFLECVQDMDHENMFWYRQDPGLGLRLIYFSYDVKMKEKGDIPEGYSVSREKKERFSLILESASTNQTSMYLCASRRPGNQPQHFGDGTRLSIL.

The chain links TRBV3-1 (or the pseudogene TRBV3-2) to TRBJ1-1; D uncertain. The CDR3 is 13 amino acids. Trimming cost V 11 bases and J 1 base, with 14 bases left between them. Germline V gene data show CDR1 as LGHDT and CDR2 as YNNKEL (reference sequence). Here the CDR3 DNA reads TGTGCCGCCAGAGGAGGAAGGAACACTGAAGCTTTCTTT. The encoded protein is CAARGGRNTEAFF.

The chain employs TRBV6-5 and TRBJ1-2; D may be TRBD1 (6 bases). This CDR3 is built from 13 residues. V was pared by 6 bases and J by 5 bases, with 13 bases between. Germline CDR1 and CDR2: MNHEY and SVGAGI. In nucleotides, the CDR3 is TGTGCCAGCAGCCTAACCCAGGGGTATGGCTACACCTTC. Translating it yields CASSLTQGYGYTF.

The chain combines TRBV7-2 with TRBJ1-1, with no clear D. This CDR3 is 13 amino acids long. Trimming shortened V by 2 bases and J by 4 bases, and 8 bases separated the two germline ends. The germline V gene encodes CDR1 SGHTA and CDR2 FQGNSA. CDR3 nucleotide sequence: TGTGCCAGCAGCTTACAGGCAAGCACTGAAGCTTTCTTT. Its protein is CASSLQASTEAFF.

The chain combines TRBV27 with TRBJ2-1; D may be TRBD1 (7 bases). Trimming cost V 5 bases and J 7 bases, with 18 bases left between them. Per the germline V gene, CDR1 is MNHEY and CDR2 is SMNVEV (reference sequence). This CDR3 is 15 amino acids long. Here the CDR3 reads CASSTRQGGWNEQFF. CDR3 coding DNA: TGTGCCAGCAGTACCCGACAGGGAGGTTGGAATGAGCAGTTCTTC.

This rearrangement joins TRBV7-9 to TRBJ1-5; D possibly corresponds to TRBD1 (5 bases). This CDR3 is 15 amino acids long. CDR1 and CDR2 (germline): SEHNR, FQNEAQ (reference sequence). The V gene lost 5 bases and the J gene lost 3 bases, with 14 bases spanning the gap. The CDR3, as DNA: TGTGCCAGCAGCAGCACTTCAGGGTACAATCAGCCCCAGCATTTT. Its protein product is CASSSTSGYNQPQHF.

A single count supports this clone. This chain links TRBV7-9 with TRBJ1-2; D is perhaps TRBD1 (6 bases). The germline V gene encodes CDR1 SEHNR and CDR2 FQNEAQ (reference sequence). The ends were cut back, 5 bases at V and 3 bases at J, with 13 bases in the middle. This CDR3 comprises 14 residues. The CDR3 region is CASSKQGFYYGYTF. The DNA for the CDR3 is TGTGCCAGCAGCAAACAGGGATTCTACTATGGCTACACCTTC.